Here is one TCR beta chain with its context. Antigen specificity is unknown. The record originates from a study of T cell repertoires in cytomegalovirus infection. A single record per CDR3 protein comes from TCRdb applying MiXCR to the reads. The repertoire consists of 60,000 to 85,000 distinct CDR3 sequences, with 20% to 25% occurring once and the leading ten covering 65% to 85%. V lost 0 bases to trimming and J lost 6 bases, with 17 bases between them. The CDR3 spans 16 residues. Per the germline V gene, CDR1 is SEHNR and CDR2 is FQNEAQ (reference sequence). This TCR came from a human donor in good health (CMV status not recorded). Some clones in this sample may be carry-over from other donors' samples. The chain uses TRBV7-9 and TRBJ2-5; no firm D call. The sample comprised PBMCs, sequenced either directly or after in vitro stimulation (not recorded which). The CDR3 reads CASSLAPKDLKKTQYF. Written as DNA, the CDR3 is TGTGCCAGCAGCTTAGCCCCCAAGGACCTCAAGAAGACCCAGTACTTC. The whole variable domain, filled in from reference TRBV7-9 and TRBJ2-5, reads DTGVSQNPRHKITKRGQNVTFRCDPISEHNRLYWYRQTLGQGPEFLTYFQNEAQLEKSRLLSDRFSAERPKGSFSTLEIQRTEQGDSAMYLCASSLAPKDLKKTQYFGPGTRLLVL.